This T cell receptor beta chain was sequenced for a study of T cells in Graves' hyperthyroidism and ophthalmopathy (dated by TCRdb to the late 2010s). About the study as a whole: Peripheral blood samples were taken at initial diagnosis, before any treatment was given. To identify distinguishing TCR V-J signatures, a discovery cohort of 100 or so patients was used, comprising some 45 with Graves' ophthalmopathy and 57 with stable Graves' hyperthyroidism. Whether ophthalmopathy could be predicted prospectively was tested in an independent validation cohort made up of under 20 hyperthyroidism patients plus 17 patients who later progressed to ophthalmopathy. The 100 or so discovery patients were divided at random into training and test sets in a 7:3 ratio. In more than five Graves' hyperthyroidism patients, the study also compared T-cell repertoires from thyroid tissue with T-cell repertoires from blood. Following sampling, methimazole starting at 30 mg daily was given to hyperthyroidism patients, and high-dose intravenous methylprednisolone was given to ophthalmopathy patients. The paper reports TCR Vbeta CDR3 sequencing of approximately 130 peripheral blood samples: some 44 ophthalmopathy, under 80 hyperthyroidism and approximately 17 progressor patients. The paper's findings and limits, for the study overall: In validation, the model predicted progression to ophthalmopathy with approximately 71% sensitivity and approximately 72% specificity, a median of around six months before onset. In cross-validation, a model built on a 13 V-J signature told ophthalmopathy apart from stable hyperthyroidism with approximately 90% sensitivity and 81% to 82% specificity, and in testing the same model reached 80%/75%. Most expanded thyroid clonotypes (frequency above 0.001) were also found in blood, which suggests that blood repertoires may mirror thyroid immune responses. No statistical method was used to fix the sample size in advance, and group allocation was not hidden from the investigators.

CDR1 and CDR2, looked up from the germline V gene, are MNHEY and SVGAGI. V is shortened by 2 bases, J by 1 base, and the region joining them spans 15 bases. Measured from the cysteine to the phenylalanine, the CDR3 is 17 residues long. Only the CDR3 portion is preserved as DNA: 51 bases, with reading frame beginning at the first base. TCR beta CDR3 regions were amplified from RNA transcripts. For the first round of RT-PCR on the TCR CDR3, the HTBI primer set was used together with the Qiagen OneStep RT-PCR kit. Libraries were constructed in a second round of multiplex PCR, after which size selection and purification were carried out. Libraries were sequenced paired-end with 100 bp reads on an Illumina HiSeq2000. On the authors' methods: Raw data were processed with SOAPnuke, discarding reads with adapters, uncalled bases, mean Phred below 15, or no exact constant-primer or identifier match. COPE v1.2.5 was used to merge high-quality paired reads, and clonotypes were defined as unique nucleotide sequences. MiTCR v1.1 was used to align clonotypes to the IMGT TRBV, TRBD and TRBJ reference segments. The analysis included only V-J combinations with a frequency above 0.0001, which together covered roughly 99% of the repertoires. The TCS score was defined as F50 (clonal expansion) divided by E x V (chaos), with BLOSUM62-based TCRdist calculated between CDR3 peptides within each V-J. Welch's t-statistics and random forest reduced around 520 V-J features to about 13, which were used in a naive Bayes classifier (R e1071). TCRdb reran the public reads through fastp at Q25 and MiXCR, keeping productive beta chains. Under each unique CDR3 protein, matching rows form one entry showing the most common genes and DNA. The V and J calls reflect TCRdb's pipeline rather than the authors' work. The sample table records 550,000 to 650,000 distinct CDR3 sequences; approximately 14% of these occur just once. The ten largest account for about 15% of the sample.

Graves' hyperthyroidism was defined as stable when no progression to ophthalmopathy occurred over 18 months of follow-up. The hyperthyroidism patients were between 18 and 65 years old and newly diagnosed, with a disease duration of less than 2 months. Exclusion was applied to patients with uncontrolled infections, other autoimmune diseases, pregnancy or lactation. Diagnoses were based on clinical symptoms, serum thyroxine and TRAb, thyroid ultrasound and orbital computed tomography. Ficoll-Paque density gradient centrifugation was used to isolate PBMCs from 8.5 to 10 ml of fresh peripheral blood. Trizol reagent was used to extract total RNA, and RNA quality was then checked on an Agilent 2100 Bioanalyzer. On this clonotype itself: What this receptor recognizes is not known. No base quality values were provided; no much bigger clone lies one nucleotide off.

The V and J genes are TRBV6-5 and TRBJ1-3; 6 matching bases give a weak D call of TRBD1. This sequence originates from a woman aged 40 to 50 with Graves' hyperthyroidism. The source material was blood. The CDR3 corresponds to CASSYLTGGRSGNTIYF. The bases are TGTGCCAGCAGTTACCTGACAGGAGGGCGATCTGGAAACACCATATATTTT.